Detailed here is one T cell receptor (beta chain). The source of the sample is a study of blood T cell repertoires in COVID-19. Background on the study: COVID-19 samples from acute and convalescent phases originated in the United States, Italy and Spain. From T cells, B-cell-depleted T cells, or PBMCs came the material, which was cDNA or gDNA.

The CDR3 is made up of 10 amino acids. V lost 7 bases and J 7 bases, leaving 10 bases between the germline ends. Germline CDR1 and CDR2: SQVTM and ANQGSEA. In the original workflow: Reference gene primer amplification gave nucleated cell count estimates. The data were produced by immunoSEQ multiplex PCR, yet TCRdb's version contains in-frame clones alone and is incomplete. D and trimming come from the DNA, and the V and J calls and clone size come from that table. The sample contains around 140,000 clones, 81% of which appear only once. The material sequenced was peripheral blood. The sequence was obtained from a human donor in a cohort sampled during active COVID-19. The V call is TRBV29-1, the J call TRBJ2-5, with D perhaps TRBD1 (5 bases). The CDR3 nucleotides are TGCAGCGCACCAACAGGGACCCAGTACTTC. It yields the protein CSAPTGTQYF.